Detailed here is one TCR beta chain. Its target is unknown. Libraries were prepared by immunoSEQ multiplex PCR; TCRdb keeps only in-frame clonotypes and omits some of them. The sample contains about 82,000 clones, 90% to 95% of which appear only once. Trimming pared 2 bases from V and 1 base from J, leaving 8 bases between. Germline CDR1 and CDR2: GTSNPN and SVGIG (reference sequence). The CDR3 consists of 13 residues. The data originate from a study of OX40 agonist ivuxolimab in advanced cancers. Background on the study: Prior anti-PD-1, anti-PD-L1 or anti-CTLA-4 therapy was allowed; 40% to 50% had some.

Study findings and constraints: More expanded clones were found, on average, in CD8+ than in CD4+ T cells.

Blood specimens came from baseline, cycle 4 day 1, and cycle 7 day 1. This TCR was recovered from an adult with an advanced solid tumor such as melanoma, head and neck, liver or kidney cancer. The sequenced sample was CD4+ or CD8+ T cells sorted from blood, obtained in a trial of the OX40 agonist ivuxolimab. This rearrangement joins TRBV30 to TRBJ1-1; D gene uncertain. Here the CDR3 reads CAWSHTGNTEAFF. The DNA for the CDR3 is TGTGCCTGGAGTCACACGGGGAACACTGAAGCTTTCTTT.